Shown below are 22 T cell receptor beta chains from a single sample sequenced in a study of PD-1 blockade in mismatch repair-deficient tumors. Assay: immunoSEQ multiplex PCR; the TCRdb copy retains only in-frame clones and omits some. The sample lists tens of thousands of clones; 80% to 90% were seen once. The starting material was peripheral blood, obtained 2 weeks after starting pembrolizumab. These receptors were collected from an adult with mismatch repair-deficient cancer.

The CDR3 nucleotides are TGTGCCAGCAGTTTTGAGAACGGCGAGACCCAGTACTTC. Residues: CASSFENGETQYF. The gene calls are TRBV28 and TRBJ2-5; D unclear. Looked up from germline, CDR1 is MDHEN and CDR2 is SYDVKM. V was shortened by 3 bases and J by 5 bases, with 10 bases between the two germline ends. This CDR3 comprises 13 residues.

As regards this clone: Other DNA sequences of this sample code for an identical CDR3. This chain connects TRBV19 to TRBJ2-7, with D possibly matching TRBD2 (5 bases). V was clipped by 3 bases and J by 0 bases, with 9 bases between them. The germline V gene encodes CDR1 LNHDA and CDR2 SQIVND (reference sequence). This CDR3 is 14 amino acids long. CDR3 sequence reads: CASSISGSSYEQYF. CDR3 sequence (DNA): TGTGCCAGTAGTATTAGTGGGAGCTCCTACGAGCAGTACTTC.

The chain uses TRBV5-1 and TRBJ1-2; D is perhaps TRBD1 (5 bases). In germline, CDR1 is SGHRS, CDR2 YFSETQ. This CDR3 has 15 residues. Trimming took 4 bases from V and 2 from J, leaving 15 bases between them. The CDR3 loop reads CASSPVGAPNYGYTF. CDR3 coding DNA: TGCGCCAGCAGCCCGGTTGGGGCCCCCAACTATGGCTACACCTTC.

The chain uses TRBV6-1 and TRBJ2-5; perhaps TRBD1 as D (5 bases). The germline V gene encodes CDR1 MNHNS and CDR2 SASEGT. This CDR3 has 14 amino acids. V lost 0 bases and J 4 bases, leaving 9 bases between the germline ends. The CDR3 loop is CASSEARQGETQYF. The CDR3 DNA reads TGTGCCAGCAGTGAAGCGCGTCAGGGAGAGACCCAGTACTTC.

The rearrangement uses TRBV19 and TRBJ2-2; D is uncertain. The CDR3 has 15 residues. Germline V gives CDR1 LNHDA, CDR2 SQIVND (reference sequence). The ends were cut back, 7 bases at V and 6 bases at J, with 18 bases in the middle. The CDR3 sequence: CASNSRQEIPGELFF. In DNA, the CDR3 is TGTGCCAGTAATAGTCGGCAGGAGATCCCCGGGGAGCTGTTTTTT.

Worth noting for this clone: A junction boundary mismatches the germline segment, possibly from a read error. This sequence joins TRBV7-8 and TRBJ2-4, with TRBD1 matching over 7 bases. Germline V gives CDR1 SGHVS, CDR2 FQNEAQ. The CDR3 runs 13 residues. The DNA of the CDR3 is TGTGCCAGCAGTTTAGACAGGGTGGGCATTCAGTACTTC. As protein: CASSLDRVGIQYF.

The chain has TRBV6-1 and TRBJ2-5; D uncertain. The germline V and J ends were trimmed by 11 bases and 2 bases, with 12 bases remaining between them. This CDR3 is built from 12 residues. Germline V gene data show CDR1 as MNHNS and CDR2 as SASEGT. CDR3 nucleotides: TGTGCCTCCGTAGGGTGGCAAGAGACCCAGTACTTC. It encodes CASVGWQETQYF.

The CDR3 here is CASSLGQTIYGYTF. In DNA form, the CDR3 reads TGTGCCAGCAGCTTAGGGCAGACAATCTATGGCTACACCTTC. The rearrangement uses TRBV7-2 and TRBJ1-2, with unresolved D. The CDR3 loop spans 14 amino acids. V was cut by 1 base and J by 4 bases, with 10 bases left in between. Germline loops: CDR1 SGHTA, CDR2 FQGNSA. The complete variable domain, with remaining parts taken from reference TRBV7-2 and TRBJ1-2, reads GAGVSQSPSNKVTEKGKDVELRCDPISGHTALYWYRQSLGQGLEFLIYFQGNSAPDKSGLPSDRFSAERTGGSVSTLTIQRTQQEDSAVYLCASSLGQTIYGYTFGSGTRLTVV.

The genes are TRBV30 and TRBJ2-7, with D possibly being TRBD2 (5 bases). CDR1 is GTSNPN, CDR2 SVGIG, per germline (reference sequence). The CDR3 is made up of 13 amino acids. Trimming stripped 1 base from V and 6 bases from J, with 13 bases between. The CDR3 DNA is TGTGCCTGGAGTGGAGGGATTATGGGCGAGCAGTACTTC. Amino acids: CAWSGGIMGEQYF. The entire variable domain, with the rest obtained from reference TRBV30 and TRBJ2-7, is as follows: SQTIHQWPATLVQPVGSPLSLECTVEGTSNPNLYWYRQAAGRGLQLLFYSVGIGQISSEVPQNLSASRPQDRQFILSSKKLLLSDSGFYLCAWSGGIMGEQYFGPGTRLTVT.

This clone has a single count. The J gene is TRBJ2-7, the V gene TRBV2, with D hard to call. The ends were cut back, 1 base at V and 3 bases at J, with 10 bases in the middle. The CDR3 runs 14 residues. Germline CDR1 is SNHLY and CDR2 is FYNNEI. The CDR3 DNA sequence: TGTGCCAGCAGTGAAGGATTAGGATACTACGAGCAGTACTTC. Translated, it gives CASSEGLGYYEQYF.

The chain recombines TRBV20-1 with TRBJ2-1; no firm D call. V lost 3 bases to trimming and J lost 6 bases, with 6 bases between them. Germline CDR1 is DFQATT and CDR2 is SNEGSKA (reference sequence). The CDR3 is 11 residues long. The CDR3 sequence: CSASPGNEQFF. The CDR3 coding sequence is TGCAGTGCTAGCCCGGGCAATGAGCAGTTCTTC.

This chain links TRBV4-3 with TRBJ1-5; TRBD1 matches at 8 bases. The CDR3 contains 15 residues. After removal of 0 bases from V and 7 bases from J, the junction contained 5 bases not matched to a gene. CDR1 is LGHNA and CDR2 is YSLEER in the germline V gene. CDR3 amino acids: CASSQDQGAQQPQHF. The CDR3 nucleotides read TGCGCCAGCAGCCAAGATCAGGGGGCGCAACAGCCCCAGCATTTT.

This clone was seen only once. The chain couples TRBV2 to TRBJ2-6; no clear D gene. Germline V gives CDR1 SNHLY, CDR2 FYNNEI. V gave up 7 bases and J gave up 0 bases, with 10 bases separating them. This CDR3 comprises 15 residues. The CDR3, as DNA: TGTGCCAGCATCCCAACCCACTCTGGGGCCAACGTCCTGACTTTC. Translating gives CASIPTHSGANVLTF.

The chain uses TRBV28 and TRBJ1-4; D perhaps matches TRBD1 (6 bases). Trimming stripped 5 bases from V and 2 bases from J, with 12 bases between. Germline V gene data show CDR1 as MDHEN and CDR2 as SYDVKM. This CDR3 has 15 amino acids. The CDR3 DNA follows: TGTGCCAGCAGTGTAATGGGGGCGACTAATGAAAAACTGTTTTTT. As protein: CASSVMGATNEKLFF.

The V call is TRBV6-6, the J call TRBJ2-4; D possibly corresponds to TRBD2 (6 bases). The CDR3 is 15 amino acids. Trimming removed 5 bases from V and 0 bases from J, with 11 bases in between. Looked up from germline, CDR1 is MNHNY and CDR2 is SVGAGI (reference sequence). CDR3 sequence: CASSQVGLAKNIQYF. CDR3 DNA: TGTGCCAGCAGTCAGGTGGGACTAGCCAAAAACATTCAGTACTTC.

The chain carries TRBV7-8 and TRBJ2-1; maybe TRBD1 (5 bases). CDR3 size: 16 residues. The germline V gene has CDR1 SGHVS and CDR2 FQNEAQ. Trimming pared 4 bases from V and 5 bases from J, leaving 18 bases between. The CDR3 here is CASSSHRYLLHNEQFF. The CDR3 DNA reads as TGTGCCAGCAGCTCTCACAGGTACCTACTGCACAATGAGCAGTTCTTC.

This clone was found once. The chain employs TRBV6-1 and TRBJ1-1, with TRBD1 as a possible D gene (5 bases). CDR3 length: 14 residues. Trimming removed 7 bases at V and 4 bases at J, with 16 bases between. Germline assignment: CDR1 MNHNS and CDR2 SASEGT. The CDR3 is CASKKDAGFTEAFF. In DNA form, the CDR3 reads TGTGCCAGCAAGAAGGACGCAGGGTTCACTGAAGCTTTCTTT.

The chain is built from TRBV7-2 and TRBJ2-7; D is unclear. CDR3 length: 14 residues. CDR1 is SGHTA, CDR2 FQGNSA, per germline. With 2 bases removed from V and 2 bases from J, the gap between germline ends came to 10 bases. This CDR3 reads CASSLKGGAYEQYF. CDR3 bases: TGTGCCAGCAGCTTAAAGGGTGGGGCCTACGAGCAGTACTTC.

The V and J genes are TRBV18 and TRBJ2-7; TRBD1 matches at 9 bases. This CDR3 spans 17 amino acids. V shed 4 bases, J shed 9 bases, and the junction held 19 bases outside the gene matches. Germline CDR1 reads KGHSH; CDR2 reads LQKENI. The CDR3: CASSLTIPGQGYPTQYF. CDR3 coding DNA: TGTGCCAGCTCACTTACTATTCCGGGACAGGGTTACCCTACGCAGTACTTC.

As DNA, the CDR3 is TGCGCCAGCAGCCAACCGGGACTAGCGGGATACGAGCAGTACTTC. Translated: CASSQPGLAGYEQYF. V gene TRBV4-1 combines with J gene TRBJ2-7, with TRBD2 identical over 13 bases. This CDR3 spans 15 amino acids. Germline V gene data show CDR1 as MGHRA and CDR2 as YSYEKL. J lost 4 bases, V lost 2 bases, and 2 bases had no gene match.

The V call is TRBV7-6, the J call TRBJ2-5; the D is unclear. This CDR3 comprises 11 residues. Germline lookup yields CDR1 SGHVS and CDR2 FNYEAQ. V lost 4 bases, J lost 3 bases, and 3 bases lay in between. In nucleotides, the CDR3 is TGTGCCAGCAGCTATAAAGAGACCCAGTACTTC. It yields the protein CASSYKETQYF. The whole variable domain, remainder taken from reference TRBV7-6 and TRBJ2-5, is GAGVSQSPRYKVTKRGQDVALRCDPISGHVSLYWYRQALGQGPEFLTYFNYEAQQDKSGLPNDRFSAERPEGSISTLTIQRTEQRDSAMYRCASSYKETQYFGPGTRLLVL.

V and J are TRBV5-6 and TRBJ2-2, with 7 bases aligning to TRBD2. The CDR3 totals 16 residues. V dropped 2 bases and J dropped 7; count of bases not matched to a gene: 11. Germline lookup yields CDR1 SGHDT and CDR2 YYEEEE. In DNA, the CDR3 is TGTGCCAGCAGCTTCGGCGGGAGAGGCAATGACGGGGAGCTGTTTTTT. It translates to CASSFGGRGNDGELFF.